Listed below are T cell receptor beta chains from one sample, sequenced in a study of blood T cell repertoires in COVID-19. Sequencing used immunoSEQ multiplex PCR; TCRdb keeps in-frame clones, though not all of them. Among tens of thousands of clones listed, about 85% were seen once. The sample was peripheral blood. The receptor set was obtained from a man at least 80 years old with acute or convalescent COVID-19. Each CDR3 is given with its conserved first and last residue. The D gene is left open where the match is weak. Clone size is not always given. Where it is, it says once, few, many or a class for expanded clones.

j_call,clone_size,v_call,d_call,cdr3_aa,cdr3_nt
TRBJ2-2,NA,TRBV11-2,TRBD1,CASSHRQGPTGELFF,TGTGCCAGCAGCCATCGACAGGGCCCCACCGGGGAGCTGTTTTTT
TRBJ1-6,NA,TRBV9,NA,CASSDGTPFVATLHF,TGTGCCAGCAGCGACGGGACACCTTTTGTGGCTACCCTCCACTTT
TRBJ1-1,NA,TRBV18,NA,CASSHSRGRGPSTEAFF,TGTGCCAGCTCACATTCCCGAGGGAGAGGGCCTTCCACTGAAGCTTTCTTT
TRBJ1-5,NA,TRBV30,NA,CAWSVGGRGQPQHF,TGTGCCTGGAGTGTGGGTGGGAGGGGGCAGCCCCAGCATTTT
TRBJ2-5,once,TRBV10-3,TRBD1,CAISGGGPVEAQYF,TGTGCCATCAGTGGAGGGGGCCCGGTTGAAGCCCAGTACTTC
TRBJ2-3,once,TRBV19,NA,CASSTLDTQYF,TGTGCCAGTAGTACACTAGATACGCAGTATTTT
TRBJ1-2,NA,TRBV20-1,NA,CSARGYYGYTF,TGCAGTGCCCGCGGATACTATGGCTACACCTTC
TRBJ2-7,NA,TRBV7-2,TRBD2,CASGTSGGDYEQYF,TGTGCCAGCGGGACTAGCGGGGGGGATTACGAGCAGTACTTC
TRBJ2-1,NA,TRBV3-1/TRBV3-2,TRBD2,CASSLFAGVGNEQFF,TGTGCCAGCAGCCTTTTTGCGGGAGTAGGTAATGAGCAGTTCTTC
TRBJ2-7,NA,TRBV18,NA,CASSPYLVSEQYF,TGTGCCAGCTCACCATATCTAGTATCTGAGCAGTACTTC
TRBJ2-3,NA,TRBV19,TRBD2,CASSILAGGPDTQYF,TGTGCCAGTAGTATCCTAGCGGGAGGGCCAGATACGCAGTATTTT
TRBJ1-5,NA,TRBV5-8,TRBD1,CASSLRQGNQPQHF,TGTGCCAGCAGCTTGAGACAGGGTAATCAGCCCCAGCATTTT
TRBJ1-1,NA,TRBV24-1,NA,CATSAPAGTGNTEAFF,TGTGCCACCAGTGCGCCCGCCGGAACAGGGAACACTGAAGCTTTCTTT
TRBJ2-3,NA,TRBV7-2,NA,CASNSQGTDTQYF,TGTGCTAGCAACTCACAGGGAACAGATACGCAGTATTTT
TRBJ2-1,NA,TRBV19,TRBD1,CASSIPGGARVYRQFF,TGTGCCAGTAGTATCCCAGGGGGCGCAAGGGTCTATCGGCAGTTCTTC
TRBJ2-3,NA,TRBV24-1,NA,CATSHGTLTSSTDTQYF,TGTGCCACCAGCCACGGGACACTAACTTCTAGCACAGATACGCAGTATTTT
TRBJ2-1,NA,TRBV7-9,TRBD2,CASSPFGLAGYNEQFF,TGTGCCAGCAGCCCCTTCGGGTTAGCGGGGTACAATGAGCAGTTCTTC
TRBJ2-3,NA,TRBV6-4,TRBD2,CASSELPGGPSDTQYF,TGTGCCAGCAGTGAACTTCCGGGAGGGCCTTCAGATACGCAGTATTTT
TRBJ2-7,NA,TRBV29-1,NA,CSVTTGTQSGEQYF,TGCAGCGTCACTACCGGGACACAATCTGGCGAGCAGTACTTC
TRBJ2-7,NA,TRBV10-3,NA,CAIGGGGSSYEQYF,TGTGCCATCGGGGGGGGCGGGAGCTCCTACGAGCAGTACTTC
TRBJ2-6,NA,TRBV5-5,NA,CASRVGSGANVLTF,TGTGCCAGCCGGGTCGGGTCTGGGGCCAACGTCCTGACTTTC
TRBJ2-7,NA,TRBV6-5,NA,CASSLQGRGEQYF,TGTGCCAGCAGTCTACAGGGCCGGGGCGAGCAGTACTTC
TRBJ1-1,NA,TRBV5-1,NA,CASSLLPGIENTEAFF,TGCGCCAGCAGCTTGTTACCAGGGATTGAGAACACTGAAGCTTTCTTT
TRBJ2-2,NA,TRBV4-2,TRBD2,CASSQGSGLAGEGGELFF,TGTGCCAGCAGCCAAGGATCGGGACTAGCGGGAGAGGGCGGGGAGCTGTTTTTT
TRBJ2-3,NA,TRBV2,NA,CASGSTVNTQYF,TGTGCCAGCGGGTCTACAGTAAATACGCAGTATTTT
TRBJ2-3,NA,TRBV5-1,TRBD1,CASSRGQPTDTQYF,TGCGCCAGCAGCAGGGGACAGCCCACAGATACGCAGTATTTT
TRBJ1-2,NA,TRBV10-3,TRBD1,CAITGGQGSNYGYTF,TGTGCCATCACCGGGGGACAGGGGAGTAACTATGGCTACACCTTC
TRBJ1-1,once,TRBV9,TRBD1,CASSVSPGGPQGAFF,TGTGCCAGCAGCGTAAGCCCAGGGGGGCCTCAAGGAGCTTTCTTT
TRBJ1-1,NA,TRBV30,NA,CAWSVPDRLNTEAFF,TGTGCCTGGAGTGTACCAGACAGGCTGAACACTGAAGCTTTCTTT
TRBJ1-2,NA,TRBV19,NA,CASNQGREDGYTF,TGTGCCAGTAATCAGGGCCGGGAGGATGGCTACACCTTC
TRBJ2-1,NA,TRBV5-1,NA,CASSPLQYSSYNEQFF,TGCGCCAGCAGCCCATTACAGTATAGCTCCTACAATGAGCAGTTCTTC
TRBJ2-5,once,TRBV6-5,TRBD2,CASSSGRGEQETQYF,TGTGCCTCCTCTAGCGGGAGGGGAGAACAAGAGACCCAGTACTTC
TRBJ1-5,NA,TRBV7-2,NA,CASSLGTANQPQHF,TGTGCCAGCAGCTTAGGAACAGCTAATCAGCCCCAGCATTTT
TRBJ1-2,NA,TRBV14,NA,CASSPRAGNGYTF,TGTGCCAGCAGCCCGCGGGCGGGGAATGGCTACACCTTC
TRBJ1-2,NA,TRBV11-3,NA,CASSSPLGAYGYTF,TGTGCCAGCAGCTCCCCTCTAGGGGCCTATGGCTACACCTTC
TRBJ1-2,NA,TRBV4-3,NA,CASSQEVSPTGIFGYTF,TGCGCCAGCAGCCAAGAAGTGAGCCCCACCGGTATCTTTGGCTACACCTTC
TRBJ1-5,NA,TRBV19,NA,CASNRRVNNQPQHF,TGTGCCAGTAATCGCAGGGTGAATAATCAGCCCCAGCATTTT
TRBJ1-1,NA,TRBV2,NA,CASSEEGGGRTEAFF,TGTGCCAGCAGTGAGGAGGGTGGGGGAAGAACTGAAGCTTTCTTT
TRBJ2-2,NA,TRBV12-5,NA,CASGLNTGELFF,TGTGCTAGTGGTCTGAACACCGGGGAGCTGTTTTTT
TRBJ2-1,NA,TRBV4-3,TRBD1,CASSQAGTAYNEQFF,TGCGCCAGCAGCCAAGCGGGGACAGCCTACAATGAGCAGTTCTTC
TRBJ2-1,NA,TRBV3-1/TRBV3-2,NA,CASSQEGGNEQFF,TGTGCCAGCAGCCAAGAAGGAGGGAATGAGCAGTTCTTC
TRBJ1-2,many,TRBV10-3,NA,CAISESERFYTF,TGTGCCATCAGTGAGTCCGAGCGGTTTTACACCTTC
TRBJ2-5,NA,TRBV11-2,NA,CASSPRERETQYF,TGTGCCAGCAGCCCTCGGGAGCGAGAGACCCAGTACTTC
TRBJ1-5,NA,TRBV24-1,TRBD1,CATSDSGTGRRRPQHF,TGTGCCACCAGTGATTCCGGGACAGGACGCCGGCGGCCCCAGCATTTT
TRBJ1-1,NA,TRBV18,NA,CASSPPYSMNTEAFF,TGTGCCAGCTCACCACCATACAGCATGAACACTGAAGCTTTCTTT
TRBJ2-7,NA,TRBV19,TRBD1,CASSTRTGDEQYF,TGTGCCAGTAGTACCCGAACAGGGGACGAGCAGTACTTC
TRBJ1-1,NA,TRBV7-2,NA,CASSSPGTRANTEAFF,TGTGCCAGCAGCTCTCCGGGAACTAGGGCCAACACTGAAGCTTTCTTT
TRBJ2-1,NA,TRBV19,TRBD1,CASSTPSRGRLHNEQFF,TGTGCCAGTAGTACCCCGAGCAGGGGGCGGCTCCACAATGAGCAGTTCTTC
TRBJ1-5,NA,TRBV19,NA,CASSIGASNQPQHF,TGTGCCAGTAGTATTGGGGCATCTAATCAGCCCCAGCATTTT